Listed below are T cell receptor beta chains from one sample, sequenced in a study of cytomegalovirus exposure and HLA in healthy donors. Generated by immunoSEQ multiplex PCR, the TCRdb table keeps only in-frame clones and is missing some. Found here are fewer than 200,000 clones, about 80% of them singletons; the top ten hold approximately 3%. The sequencing sample was made of PBMCs. These receptors were obtained from a woman between 18 and 29 years old in good health and CMV-seropositive. Each CDR3 is given with its conserved first and last residue. Each record gives: J gene, V gene, clone size, D gene, CDR3 protein, CDR3 DNA. The D gene is left open where the match is weak. Only some rows state a clone size, as once, few, many or a class for expanded clones.

j_call: TRBJ1-3; v_call: TRBV6-5; clone_size: -; d_call: -; cdr3_aa: CASTGGVPGNTIYF; cdr3_nt: TGTGCCAGCACGGGCGGGGTACCTGGAAACACCATATATTTT
j_call: TRBJ2-5; v_call: TRBV25-1; clone_size: -; d_call: TRBD2; cdr3_aa: CASSPSGGGKETQYF; cdr3_nt: TGTGCCAGCAGTCCTAGCGGGGGGGGTAAAGAGACCCAGTACTTC
j_call: TRBJ1-2; v_call: TRBV7-9; clone_size: few; d_call: -; cdr3_aa: CASSPTDSYGYTF; cdr3_nt: TGTGCCAGCAGCCCGACAGATAGCTATGGCTACACCTTC
j_call: TRBJ1-3; v_call: TRBV4-2; clone_size: -; d_call: -; cdr3_aa: CASSQDSSRKSGNTIYF; cdr3_nt: TGTGCCAGCAGCCAAGATTCGTCGCGGAAGTCTGGAAACACCATATATTTT
j_call: TRBJ2-7; v_call: TRBV6-1; clone_size: -; d_call: TRBD1; cdr3_aa: CASSVGTGYEQYF; cdr3_nt: TGTGCCAGCAGTGTAGGGACAGGCTACGAGCAGTACTTC
j_call: TRBJ2-5; v_call: TRBV2; clone_size: -; d_call: -; cdr3_aa: CASSETRQGETQYF; cdr3_nt: TGTGCCAGCAGTGAAACCCGACAAGGAGAGACCCAGTACTTC
j_call: TRBJ2-7; v_call: TRBV2; clone_size: -; d_call: TRBD2; cdr3_aa: CASSETGMPSGEGEQYF; cdr3_nt: TGTGCCAGCAGTGAAACAGGGATGCCTAGCGGGGAGGGCGAGCAGTACTTC
j_call: TRBJ1-3; v_call: TRBV9; clone_size: -; d_call: -; cdr3_aa: CASSGSQGPHF; cdr3_nt: TGTGCCAGCAGCGGCTCACAGGGTCCCCATTTT
j_call: TRBJ2-7; v_call: TRBV4-1; clone_size: -; d_call: TRBD2; cdr3_aa: CASSQPRDSGGRYF; cdr3_nt: TGCGCCAGCAGCCAACCCCGGGACTCGGGAGGGCGGTACTTC
j_call: TRBJ2-7; v_call: TRBV7-2; clone_size: -; d_call: -; cdr3_aa: CASSLEGGGYEQYF; cdr3_nt: TGTGCCAGCAGCTTGGAAGGGGGGGGCTACGAGCAGTACTTC
j_call: TRBJ2-7; v_call: TRBV5-6; clone_size: -; d_call: TRBD1; cdr3_aa: CASSFGSRDRGEQYF; cdr3_nt: TGTGCCAGCAGCTTTGGGTCCCGGGACAGGGGCGAGCAGTACTTC
j_call: TRBJ2-7; v_call: TRBV6-4; clone_size: -; d_call: TRBD1; cdr3_aa: CASGRDRLVEQYF; cdr3_nt: TGTGCCAGCGGACGGGACAGGTTGGTCGAGCAGTACTTC
j_call: TRBJ2-7; v_call: TRBV10-3; clone_size: -; d_call: TRBD1; cdr3_aa: CAISESSTDRKYF; cdr3_nt: TGTGCCATCAGTGAGTCGAGTACGGACAGGAAGTACTTC